This T cell receptor (beta chain) is drawn from a study of patients and donors after allogeneic stem cell transplantation. V lost 0 bases and J 0 bases, leaving 6 bases between the germline ends. Germline loops: CDR1 KGHSH, CDR2 LQKENI. This CDR3 is 15 amino acids long. This clonotype has just a few counts. TCRdb reanalysed the RT-PCR reads using MiXCR and keeps one entry per CDR3 protein. The table lists around 240,000 distinct CDR3 sequences, roughly 14% of them singletons. The specimen sequenced was blood, either unsorted or a sorted T cell fraction (not recorded which). This chain connects TRBV18 to TRBJ1-3; D is unclear. This clonotype was obtained from a human donor who was either an allogeneic HSCT recipient or a stem cell or donor lymphocyte infusion donor (not recorded which). It is not recorded whose cells these are; they may come from a transplant donor. The CDR3 loop is CASSPPSSSGNTIYF. The DNA of the CDR3 is TGTGCCAGCTCACCACCGTCCAGCTCTGGAAACACCATATATTTT.